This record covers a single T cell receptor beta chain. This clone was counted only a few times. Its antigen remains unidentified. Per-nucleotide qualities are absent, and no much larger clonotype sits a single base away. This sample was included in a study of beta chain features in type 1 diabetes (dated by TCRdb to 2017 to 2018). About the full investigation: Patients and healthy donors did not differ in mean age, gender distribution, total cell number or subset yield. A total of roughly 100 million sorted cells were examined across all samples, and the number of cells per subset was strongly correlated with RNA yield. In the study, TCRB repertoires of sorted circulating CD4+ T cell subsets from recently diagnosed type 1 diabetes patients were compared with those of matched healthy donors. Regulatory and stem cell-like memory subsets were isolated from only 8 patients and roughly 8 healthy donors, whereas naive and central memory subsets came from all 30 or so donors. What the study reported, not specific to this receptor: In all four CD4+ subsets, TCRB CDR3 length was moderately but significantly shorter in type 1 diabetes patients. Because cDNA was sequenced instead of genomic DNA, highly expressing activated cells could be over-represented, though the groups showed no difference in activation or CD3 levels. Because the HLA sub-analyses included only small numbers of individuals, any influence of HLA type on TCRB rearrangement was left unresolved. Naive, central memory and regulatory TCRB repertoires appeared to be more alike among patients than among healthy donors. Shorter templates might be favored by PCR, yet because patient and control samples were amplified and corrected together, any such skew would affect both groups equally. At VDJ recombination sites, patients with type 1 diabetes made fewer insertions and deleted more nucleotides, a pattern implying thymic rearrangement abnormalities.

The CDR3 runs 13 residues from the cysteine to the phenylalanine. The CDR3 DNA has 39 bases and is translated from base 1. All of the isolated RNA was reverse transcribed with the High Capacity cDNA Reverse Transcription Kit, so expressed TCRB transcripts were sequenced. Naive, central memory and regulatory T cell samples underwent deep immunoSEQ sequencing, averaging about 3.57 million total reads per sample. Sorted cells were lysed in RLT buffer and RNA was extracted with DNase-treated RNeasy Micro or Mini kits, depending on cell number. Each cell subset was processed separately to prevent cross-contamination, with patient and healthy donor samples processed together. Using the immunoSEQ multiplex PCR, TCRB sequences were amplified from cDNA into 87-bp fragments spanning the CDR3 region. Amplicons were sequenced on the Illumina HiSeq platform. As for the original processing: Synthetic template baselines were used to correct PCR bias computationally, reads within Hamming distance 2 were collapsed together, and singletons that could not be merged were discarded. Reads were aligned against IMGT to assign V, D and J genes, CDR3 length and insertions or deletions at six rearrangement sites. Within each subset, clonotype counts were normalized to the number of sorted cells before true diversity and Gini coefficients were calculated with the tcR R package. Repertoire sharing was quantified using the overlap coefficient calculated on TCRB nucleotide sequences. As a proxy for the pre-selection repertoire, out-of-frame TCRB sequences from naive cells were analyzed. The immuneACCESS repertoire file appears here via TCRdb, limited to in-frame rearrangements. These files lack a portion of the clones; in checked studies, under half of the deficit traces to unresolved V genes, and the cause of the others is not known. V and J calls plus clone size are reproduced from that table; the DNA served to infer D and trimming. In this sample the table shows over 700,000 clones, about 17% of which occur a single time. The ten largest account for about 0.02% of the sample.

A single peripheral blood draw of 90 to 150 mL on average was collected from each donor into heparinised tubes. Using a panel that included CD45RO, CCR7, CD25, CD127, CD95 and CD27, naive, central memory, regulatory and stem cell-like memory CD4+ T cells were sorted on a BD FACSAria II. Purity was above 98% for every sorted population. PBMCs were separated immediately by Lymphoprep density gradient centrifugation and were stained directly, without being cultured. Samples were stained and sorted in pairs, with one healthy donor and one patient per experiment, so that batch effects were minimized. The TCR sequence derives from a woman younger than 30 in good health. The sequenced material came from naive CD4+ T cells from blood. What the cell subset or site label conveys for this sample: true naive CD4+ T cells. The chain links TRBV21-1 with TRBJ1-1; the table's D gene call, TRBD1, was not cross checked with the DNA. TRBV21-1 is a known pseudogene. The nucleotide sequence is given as TGTGCCAGCACTGACAGGGATTCCACTGAAGCTTTCTTT. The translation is CASTDRDSTEAFF.